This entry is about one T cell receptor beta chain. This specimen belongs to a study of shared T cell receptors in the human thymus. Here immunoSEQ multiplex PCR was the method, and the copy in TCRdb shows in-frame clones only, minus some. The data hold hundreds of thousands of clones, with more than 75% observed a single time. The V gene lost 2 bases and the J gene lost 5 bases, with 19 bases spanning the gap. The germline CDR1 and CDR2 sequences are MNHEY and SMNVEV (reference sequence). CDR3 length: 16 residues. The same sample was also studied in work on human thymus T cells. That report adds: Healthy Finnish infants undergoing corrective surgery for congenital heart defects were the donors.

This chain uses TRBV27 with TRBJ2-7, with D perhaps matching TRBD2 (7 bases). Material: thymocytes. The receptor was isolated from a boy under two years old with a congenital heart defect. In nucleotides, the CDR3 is TGTGCCAGCAGTTTAGGGGGGGGCAGGCTAACCGACGAGCAGTACTTC. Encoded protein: CASSLGGGRLTDEQYF.